Shown below are 23 T cell receptor beta chains from a single sample sequenced in a study of tumor-infiltrating lymphocytes in glioblastoma multiforme. Multiple V-beta primers and a C-beta primer amplified TCRB from RNA. MiXCR, run by TCRdb on the multiplex PCR reads, gives a single entry per CDR3 protein. This sample carries approximately 30,000 distinct CDR3 sequences, approximately 60% of them seen once, and the ten largest clones take 33%. The sequenced sample consisted of brain tumor tissue. The receptors come from a male donor with glioblastoma.

J is TRBJ2-1 and V is TRBV11-2; perhaps TRBD2 as D (5 bases). Per the germline V gene, CDR1 is SGHAT and CDR2 is FQNNGV. Trimming took off 1 base at V and 7 bases at J, with 11 bases between the two ends. This CDR3 is built from 14 residues. The CDR3: CASSLGSRANEQFF. The CDR3, as DNA: TGTGCCAGCAGCTTAGGATCGAGGGCGAATGAGCAGTTCTTC.

A word on this clonotype: One end of the junction fails to match germline, which may point to a read error. This CDR3 reads CTSSRVGDYEQYF. CDR3 coding DNA: TGTACCAGCAGCCGGGTGGGGGACTACGAGCAGTACTTC. The V gene is TRBV5-4, the J gene TRBJ2-7; D may be TRBD1 or TRBD2 (5 bases each). CDR3 length equals 13 residues. CDR1 and CDR2 from the germline V gene are SGHNT and YYREEE (reference sequence).

By its share, this clonotype is medium-sized. The J gene is TRBJ1-1, the V gene TRBV11-2; tentatively, D is TRBD1 (5 bases). CDR3 length: 13 amino acids. Germline V gives CDR1 SGHAT, CDR2 FQNNGV. The V end lost 0 bases, the J end lost 7 bases, and 9 bases lay between the germline ends. This chain's CDR3 is CASSLDGGVEAFF. The CDR3 region has the DNA TGTGCCAGCAGCTTAGATGGAGGGGTTGAAGCTTTCTTT.

The V and J genes are TRBV28 and TRBJ2-7, with D tentatively TRBD1 (5 bases). Germline CDR1 reads MDHEN; CDR2 reads SYDVKM. The CDR3 is 17 residues long. The CDR3 DNA follows: TGTGACCGCAGTTTTAACCGAGACAGCTCAAGCTCCTACGAGCAGTACTTC. This encodes CDRSFNRDSSSSYEQYF.

This clonotype was seen once. A junction boundary mismatches the germline segment, possibly from a read error. CDR3 amino acids: CVSSLGTARNTEAFF. The CDR3 nucleotides are TGTGTCAGCAGCTTAGGGACAGCTAGGAACACTGAAGCTTTCTTT. The V gene is TRBV11-3, the J gene TRBJ1-1; 7 bases are a match to TRBD1. The CDR3 has 15 residues. Germline lookup yields CDR1 SGHNT and CDR2 YENEEA.

Comments on this clonotype: The junction does not match germline at one end; this may be a read error. This rearrangement joins TRBV10-3 to TRBJ2-2; D tentatively reads TRBD1 or TRBD2 (5 bases each). The germline V gene encodes CDR1 ENHRY and CDR2 SYGVKD. The CDR3 is 13 residues long. The CDR3 loop is CVISEVRDGELFF. CDR3 coding DNA: TGTGTCATCAGTGAGGTCCGGGACGGGGAGCTATTTTTT.

The V and J genes are TRBV7-9 and TRBJ2-2, with D tentatively TRBD2 (5 bases). This CDR3 region has 16 residues. In germline, CDR1 is SEHNR, CDR2 FQNEAQ (reference sequence). Trimming pared 5 bases from V and 3 bases from J, leaving 16 bases between. In DNA, the CDR3 is TGTGCCAGCAGCACACGGGGAGAGATAGACACCGGGGAGCTGTTTTTT. Encoded protein: CASSTRGEIDTGELFF.

This rearrangement joins TRBV11-2 to TRBJ1-1; no reliable D call. This CDR3 is built from 12 residues. The ends were cut back, 3 bases at V and 6 bases at J, with 8 bases in the middle. Germline CDR1 and CDR2: SGHAT and FQNNGV. The CDR3 bases are TGTGCCAGCAGCTTTTTGGAGGCTGAAGCTTTCTTT. It codes for CASSFLEAEAFF. The full variable domain, in which reference TRBV11-2 and TRBJ1-1 provide the parts outside the CDR3, is EAGVAQSPRYKIIEKRQSVAFWCNPISGHATLYWYQQILGQGPKLLIQFQNNGVVDDSQLPKDRFSAERLKGVDSTLKIQPAKLEDSAVYLCASSFLEAEAFFGQGTRLTVV.

V and J are TRBV24-1 and TRBJ2-1; 7 bases fit TRBD2. V trimming: 3 bases; J trimming: 8 bases; junction bases outside the gene matches: 12. This CDR3 is 16 amino acids long. Germline loops: CDR1 KGHDR, CDR2 SFDVKD. The CDR3 protein is CATSDPGTNGVDEQFF. Written as DNA, the CDR3 is TGTGCCACCAGTGATCCCGGGACTAACGGTGTCGATGAGCAGTTCTTC.

The V gene is TRBV29-1, the J gene TRBJ2-5; D is unresolved. The CDR3 has 13 residues. CDR1 and CDR2 (germline): SQVTM, ANQGSEA. Deletions cut 5 bases from V and 4 bases from J, with 14 bases between. CDR3 in amino acids: CSVFLGGRETQYF. CDR3 nucleotide sequence: TGCAGCGTTTTTTTGGGCGGCAGAGAGACCCAGTACTTC.

Comment on this clonotype: The germline gene is not matched at one end of the junction; a read error may be the cause. The chain couples TRBV29-1 to TRBJ2-5, with D hard to call. This CDR3 has 12 residues. Germline CDR1 SQVTM, CDR2 ANQGSEA. The CDR3 is CRANVMQETQYF. The CDR3, as DNA: TGCAGAGCTAACGTCATGCAAGAGACTCAGTACTTC.

On this clonotype: The missing conserved phenylalanine or tryptophan at the end of this CDR3 makes a read error likely. V and J are TRBV11-2 and TRBJ2-7; 8 nucleotides align to TRBD1. This CDR3 is built from 16 residues. Looked up from germline, CDR1 is SGHAT and CDR2 is FQNNGV. The ends lost 8 bases at V and 1 base at J; junction bases unmatched: 13. CDR3 in amino acids: CASGAVLGQGSYEQYI. The DNA of the CDR3 is TGTGCCAGCGGGGCCGTCCTTGGACAGGGTTCCTACGAGCAGTACATC.

To note about this clonotype: Mismatch with germline at one junction end may stem from a read error. V usage is TRBV20-1 and J usage is TRBJ1-4; D not resolved. The germline gives CDR1 DFQATT, CDR2 SNEGSKA (reference sequence). The CDR3 totals 14 residues. As DNA, the CDR3 is TGCAATGCTAGAGAGGTCGGGATTAATGAAAAACTGTTCTTT. It codes for CNAREVGINEKLFF.

In this sample, this clonotype turned up once. The CDR3 end shows no conserved phenylalanine or tryptophan, and so a read error is likely. The chain recombines TRBV12-3 or TRBV12-4 with TRBJ1-5; no definite D call. Trimming took off 7 bases at V and 7 bases at J, with 11 bases between the two ends. This CDR3 has 12 residues. CDR3 in amino acids: CASTRPNQPQHC. The CDR3 nucleotides are TGTGCCAGCACCCGACCTAACCAGCCCCAGCATTGT.

This clonotype showed up just a few times. This chain joins TRBV2 and TRBJ2-1; 15 nucleotides line up with TRBD2. Per the germline V gene, CDR1 is SNHLY and CDR2 is FYNNEI. The CDR3 has 15 amino acids. The trim removed 5 bases at V and 6 bases at J, leaving 2 bases unmatched. CDR3 residues: CASSRTSGRVNEQFF. CDR3 nucleotide sequence: TGTGCCAGCAGTCGGACTAGCGGGAGGGTCAATGAGCAGTTCTTC.

The chain has TRBV10-2 and TRBJ2-1; D remains ambiguous. The V end lost 6 bases, the J end lost 1 base, and 19 bases lay between the germline ends. Germline loops: CDR1 WSHSY, CDR2 SAAADI. This CDR3 is 17 amino acids long. The CDR3 protein is CASRAVLPNRSYNEQFF. The CDR3 DNA reads TGCGCCAGCAGGGCGGTTTTGCCTAACCGATCCTACAATGAGCAGTTCTTC.

A remark on this clonotype: At one end the junction does not follow the germline gene, possibly because of a read error. The chain carries TRBV6-5 and TRBJ2-7; 7 positions agree with TRBD1. The germline CDR1 and CDR2 sequences are MNHEY and SVGAGI. The CDR3 contains 15 residues. The CDR3 is CASNLLQGNPYVQYF. CDR3 sequence (DNA): TGTGCCAGCAATTTGCTACAGGGGAACCCCTACGTGCAGTACTTC.

The CDR3 spells CASSVDGYSNWPQHF. CDR3 DNA: TGCGCCAGCAGTGTTGACGGCTATAGCAATTGGCCCCAGCATTTT. J is TRBJ1-5 and V is TRBV10-2, with unresolved D. The CDR3 covers 15 residues. Trimming cost V 4 bases and J 9 bases, with 19 bases left between them. CDR1 and CDR2 from the germline V gene are WSHSY and SAAADI.

A note on this clonotype: A single base separates this from a much larger clone, so it may be a read error. The J gene is TRBJ2-5, the V gene TRBV30; D uncertain. Germline V gene sequence: CDR1 GTSNPN, CDR2 SVGIG (reference sequence). CDR3 length: 12 amino acids. The CDR3 DNA sequence: TGTGCCTGGGACAAGGGTGGAGAGATCCAGTACTTC. This codes for CAWDKGGEIQYF.

In its sample, this clonotype ranks as medium-sized. The chain combines TRBV20-1 with TRBJ2-7; tentative D call: TRBD2 (6 bases). The CDR3 loop spans 13 amino acids. Trimming stripped 0 bases from V and 6 bases from J, with 12 bases between. The germline gives CDR1 DFQATT, CDR2 SNEGSKA (reference sequence). Here the CDR3 reads CSARELALLEQYF. The CDR3 DNA is TGCAGTGCTAGAGAGCTAGCGCTTCTCGAGCAGTACTTC.

This clonotype has at least ten counts. CDR3 amino acids: CSAVTGHHLTDTQYF. CDR3 in DNA: TGCAGTGCGGTAACGGGACATCATCTCACAGATACGCAGTATTTT. The rearrangement links TRBV20-1 to TRBJ2-3, with TRBD1 as a possible D gene (6 bases). This CDR3 region has 15 residues. V lost 6 bases to trimming and J lost 2 bases, with 18 bases between them. Germline V gene data show CDR1 as DFQATT and CDR2 as SNEGSKA (reference sequence).

The gene calls are TRBV20-1 and TRBJ2-7; TRBD2 agrees at 9 bases. The germline V gene encodes CDR1 DFQATT and CDR2 SNEGSKA (reference sequence). Germline trimming cut 1 base from V and 4 bases from J; bases unmatched to any gene: 17. This CDR3 has 18 residues. CDR3 in amino acids: CSARVHVGVAGGFYEQYF. The CDR3 nucleotides read TGCAGTGCTAGAGTCCATGTTGGAGTGGCGGGAGGGTTTTACGAGCAGTACTTC.

For this clonotype: In this CDR3 the conserved last residue, phenylalanine or tryptophan, is missing, so a read error is likely. V and J are TRBV28 and TRBJ2-7; D possibly corresponds to TRBD1 (6 bases). The CDR3 is 14 residues long. The germline CDR1 and CDR2 sequences are MDHEN and SYDVKM. CDR3 in DNA: TGTGTCAGCAGTGACAGGAGGTTAGCGTACGAGCAGTACCTC. Its translation: CVSSDRRLAYEQYL.